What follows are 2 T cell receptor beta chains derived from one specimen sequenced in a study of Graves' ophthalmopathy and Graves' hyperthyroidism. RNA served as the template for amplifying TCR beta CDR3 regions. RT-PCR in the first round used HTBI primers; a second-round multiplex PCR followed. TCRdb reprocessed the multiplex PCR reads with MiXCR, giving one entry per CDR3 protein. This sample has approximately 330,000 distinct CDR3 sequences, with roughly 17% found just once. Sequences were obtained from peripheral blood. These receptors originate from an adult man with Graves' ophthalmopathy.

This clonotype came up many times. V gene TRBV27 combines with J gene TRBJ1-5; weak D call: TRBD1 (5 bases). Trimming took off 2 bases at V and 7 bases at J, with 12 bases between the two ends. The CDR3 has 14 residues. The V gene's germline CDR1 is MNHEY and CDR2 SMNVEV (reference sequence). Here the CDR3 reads CASSLVQGTQPQHF. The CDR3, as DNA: TGTGCCAGCAGTTTAGTGCAGGGTACACAGCCCCAGCATTTT.

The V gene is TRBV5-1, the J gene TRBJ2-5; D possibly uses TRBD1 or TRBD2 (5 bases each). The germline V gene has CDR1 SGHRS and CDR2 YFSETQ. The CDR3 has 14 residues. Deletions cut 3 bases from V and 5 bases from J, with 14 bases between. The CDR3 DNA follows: TGCGCCAGCAGCTGGGGGACCAAGTTGGAGACCCAGTACTTC. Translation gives CASSWGTKLETQYF.